Listed here are 7 T cell receptor beta chains from one sample, sequenced in a study of blood T cell repertoires in COVID-19. Clones were sequenced by immunoSEQ multiplex PCR, and TCRdb holds only the in-frame ones, with some missing. The sample carries more than 150,000 clones, about 86% recorded once. Material: peripheral blood. Every receptor here comes from a man younger than 40 with active or convalescent COVID-19.

The J gene is TRBJ1-1, the V gene TRBV7-8; 7 positions match TRBD1. Trimming took 5 bases from V and 6 from J; bases not matched to a gene: 9. This CDR3 region has 14 residues. The germline V gene has CDR1 SGHVS and CDR2 FQNEAQ. CDR3 amino acids: CASSLHRGYAEAFF. In nucleotides, the CDR3 is TGTGCCAGCAGCCTTCACAGGGGTTATGCTGAAGCTTTCTTT.

V is TRBV3-1 (or the pseudogene TRBV3-2) and J is TRBJ2-3; the match to TRBD2 covers 10 bases. V trimming: 0 bases; J trimming: 2 bases; junction bases outside the gene matches: 5. From germline, CDR1 is LGHDT and CDR2 YNNKEL (reference sequence). The CDR3 is made up of 17 amino acids. CDR3 sequence (DNA): TGTGCCAGCAGCCAAGAAGCGGGGGGGCGGTTCACAGATACGCAGTATTTT. Its translation: CASSQEAGGRFTDTQYF.

CDR3 in DNA: TGTGCCAGCAGTGAAGCTGGGGAGCATACGCAGTATTTT. Its protein is CASSEAGEHTQYF. This sequence joins TRBV6-1 and TRBJ2-3, with D possibly being TRBD2 (5 bases). V dropped 0 bases and J dropped 7 bases, with 8 bases sitting between them. There are 13 residues in the CDR3. Germline CDR1 is MNHNS and CDR2 is SASEGT.

This sequence joins TRBV28 and TRBJ2-1; D is possibly TRBD1 (5 bases). This CDR3 has 14 amino acids. V was clipped by 3 bases and J by 6 bases, with 12 bases between them. CDR1 and CDR2 from the germline V gene are MDHEN and SYDVKM. The CDR3 bases are TGTGCCAGCAGTTTGGGGCTAGGGCTCAATGAGCAGTTCTTC. This encodes CASSLGLGLNEQFF.

The chain joins TRBV19 to TRBJ2-1; 8 positions agree with TRBD2. The CDR3 sequence is 15 residues long. CDR1 LNHDA and CDR2 SQIVND come from the germline V gene (reference sequence). V was pared by 10 bases and J by 3 bases, with 11 bases of the junction left unmatched. CDR3 region: CATAYSGTNYNEQFF. The CDR3 DNA reads as TGTGCCACCGCCTATAGCGGGACGAACTACAATGAGCAGTTCTTC.

V is TRBV11-2 and J is TRBJ2-2; TRBD2 matches 9 bases. Germline CDR1 is SGHAT and CDR2 is FQNNGV. This CDR3 is 16 amino acids long. Germline trimming cut 5 bases from V and 0 bases from J; bases unmatched to any gene: 4. The CDR3 DNA reads as TGTGCCAGCAGCCCTCGACTAGCGGCGAACACCGGGGAGCTGTTTTTT. Translated, it gives CASSPRLAANTGELFF. The full variable domain, its missing parts supplied by reference TRBV11-2 and TRBJ2-2, is EAGVAQSPRYKIIEKRQSVAFWCNPISGHATLYWYQQILGQGPKLLIQFQNNGVVDDSQLPKDRFSAERLKGVDSTLKIQPAKLEDSAVYLCASSPRLAANTGELFFGEGSRLTVL.

This chain connects TRBV5-6 to TRBJ1-1; a weak D match, TRBD1 (6 bases). The length of the CDR3 is 14 residues. The germline gives CDR1 SGHDT, CDR2 YYEEEE. The V end lost 3 bases, the J end lost 2 bases, and 11 bases lay between the germline ends. DNA for the CDR3: TGTGCCAGCAGCTCCAGGGGAATTAACACTGAAGCTTTCTTT. Protein product: CASSSRGINTEAFF.